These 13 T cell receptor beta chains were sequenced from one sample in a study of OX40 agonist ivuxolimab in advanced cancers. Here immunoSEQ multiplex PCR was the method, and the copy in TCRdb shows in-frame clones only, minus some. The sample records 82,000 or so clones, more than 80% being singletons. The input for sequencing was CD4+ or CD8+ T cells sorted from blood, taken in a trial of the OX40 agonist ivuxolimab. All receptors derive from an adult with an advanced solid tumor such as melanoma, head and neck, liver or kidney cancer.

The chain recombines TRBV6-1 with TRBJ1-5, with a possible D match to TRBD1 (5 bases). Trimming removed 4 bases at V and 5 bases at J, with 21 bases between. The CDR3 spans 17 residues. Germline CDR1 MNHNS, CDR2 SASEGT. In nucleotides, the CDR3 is TGTGCCAGCAGTGGGCTCGGGGGATCTATGAGAGATCAGCCCCAGCATTTT. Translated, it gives CASSGLGGSMRDQPQHF.

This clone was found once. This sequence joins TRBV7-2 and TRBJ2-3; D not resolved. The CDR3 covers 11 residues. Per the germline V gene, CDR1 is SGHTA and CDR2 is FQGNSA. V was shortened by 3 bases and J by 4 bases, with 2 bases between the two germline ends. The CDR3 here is CASSFPDTQYF. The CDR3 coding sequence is TGTGCCAGCAGCTTCCCAGATACGCAGTATTTT.

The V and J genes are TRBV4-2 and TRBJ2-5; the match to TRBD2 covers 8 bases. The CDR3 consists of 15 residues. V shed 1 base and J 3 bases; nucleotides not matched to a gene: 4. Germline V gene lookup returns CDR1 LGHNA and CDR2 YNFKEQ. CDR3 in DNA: TGTGCCAGCAGCCAAGGCGGGGGGCCAAAAGAGACCCAGTACTTC. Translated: CASSQGGGPKETQYF.

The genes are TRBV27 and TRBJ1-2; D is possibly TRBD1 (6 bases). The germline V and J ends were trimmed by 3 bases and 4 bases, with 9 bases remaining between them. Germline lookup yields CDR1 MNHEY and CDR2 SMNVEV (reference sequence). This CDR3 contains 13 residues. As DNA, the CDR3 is TGTGCCAGCAGTTTCCGGGGGGCCTATGGCTACACCTTC. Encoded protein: CASSFRGAYGYTF.

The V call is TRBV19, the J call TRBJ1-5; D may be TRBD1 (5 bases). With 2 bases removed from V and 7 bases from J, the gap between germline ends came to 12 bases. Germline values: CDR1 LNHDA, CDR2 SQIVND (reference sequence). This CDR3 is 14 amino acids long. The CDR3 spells CASSIIWGSQPQHF. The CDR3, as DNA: TGTGCCAGTAGTATAATTTGGGGCTCGCAGCCCCAGCATTTT.

The CDR3 loop reads CASSLWVDRGLGYTF. CDR3 nucleotides: TGTGCCAGCAGCTTATGGGTTGACAGGGGGCTCGGCTACACCTTC. J is TRBJ1-2 and V is TRBV6-6, with 10 nucleotides matching TRBD1. V gave up 6 bases and J gave up 8 bases; unmatched junction bases: 12. Germline values: CDR1 MNHNY, CDR2 SVGAGI (reference sequence). This CDR3 region has 15 residues.

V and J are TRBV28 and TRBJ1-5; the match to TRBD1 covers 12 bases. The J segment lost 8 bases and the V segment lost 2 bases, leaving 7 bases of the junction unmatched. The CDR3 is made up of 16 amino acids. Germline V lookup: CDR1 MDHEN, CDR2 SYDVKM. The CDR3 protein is CASSLGTGGAVEPQHF. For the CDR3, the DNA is TGTGCCAGCAGTTTAGGGACAGGGGGCGCCGTGGAGCCCCAGCATTTT.

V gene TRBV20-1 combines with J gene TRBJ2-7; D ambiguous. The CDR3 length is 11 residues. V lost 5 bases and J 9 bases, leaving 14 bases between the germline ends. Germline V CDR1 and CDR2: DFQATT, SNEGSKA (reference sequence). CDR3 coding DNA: TGCAGTGCTCGAGCCGCGTTGTCGCAGTACTTC. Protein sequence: CSARAALSQYF.

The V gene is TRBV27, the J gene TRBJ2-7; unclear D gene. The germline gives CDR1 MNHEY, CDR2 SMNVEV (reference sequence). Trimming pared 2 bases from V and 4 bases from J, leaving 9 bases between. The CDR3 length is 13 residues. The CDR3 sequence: CASSLTSSYEQYF. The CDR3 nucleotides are TGTGCCAGCAGTTTAACCAGTTCTTACGAGCAGTACTTC.

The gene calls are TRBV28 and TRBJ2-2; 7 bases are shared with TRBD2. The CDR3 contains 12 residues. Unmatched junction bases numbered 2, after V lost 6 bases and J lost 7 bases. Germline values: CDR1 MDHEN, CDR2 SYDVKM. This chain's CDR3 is CASRGGIGELFF. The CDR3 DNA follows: TGTGCCAGCAGGGGAGGGATCGGGGAGCTGTTTTTT.

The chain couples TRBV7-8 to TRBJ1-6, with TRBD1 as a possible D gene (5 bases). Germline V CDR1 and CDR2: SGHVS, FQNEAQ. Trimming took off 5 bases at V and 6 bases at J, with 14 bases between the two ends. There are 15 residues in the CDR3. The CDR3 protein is CASSPGELGNSPLHF. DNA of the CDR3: TGTGCCAGCAGCCCGGGGGAACTTGGTAATTCACCCCTCCACTTT.

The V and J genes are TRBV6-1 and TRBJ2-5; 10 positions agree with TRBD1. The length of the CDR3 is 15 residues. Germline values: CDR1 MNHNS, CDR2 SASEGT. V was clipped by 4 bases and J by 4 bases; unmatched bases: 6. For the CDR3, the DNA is TGTGCCAGCAGTGGACAGGGGGCGCGGGGAGAGACCCAGTACTTC. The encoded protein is CASSGQGARGETQYF.

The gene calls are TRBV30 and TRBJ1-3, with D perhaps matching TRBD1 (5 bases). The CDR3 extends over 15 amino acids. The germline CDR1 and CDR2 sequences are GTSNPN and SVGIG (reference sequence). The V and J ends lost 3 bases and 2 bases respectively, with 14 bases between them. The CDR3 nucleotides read TGTGCCTGGAGGACCGGCGGGGGTGCTGGAAACACCATATATTTT. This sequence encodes CAWRTGGGAGNTIYF.